The present entry profiles one TCR beta chain with its context. The CDR3 has 12 residues. Germline V gives CDR1 MNHEY, CDR2 SVGAGI. The trim removed 8 bases at V and 3 bases at J, leaving 4 bases unmatched. The repertoire was sequenced with immunoSEQ multiplex PCR; TCRdb's copy has only in-frame clones and lacks some. The profile covers 60,000 to 65,000 clones, with around 90% appearing a single time and around 25% taken by the ten largest. The data were taken from a study of OX40 agonist ivuxolimab in advanced cancers. Across the study: Hepatocellular carcinoma, melanoma, renal cell or head and neck cancer was diagnosed in the dose-escalation patients. Past anti-PD-1, anti-PD-L1 or anti-CTLA-4 therapy was accepted, and around 40% had received some.

The source of this sequence is an adult with an advanced solid tumor such as melanoma, head and neck, liver or kidney cancer. The genes are TRBV6-5 and TRBJ2-7; the match to TRBD1 covers 7 bases. The sample was CD4+ or CD8+ T cells sorted from blood, taken in a trial of the OX40 agonist ivuxolimab. The DNA of the CDR3 is TGTGCCAGCGAGGGGGACAGCTACGAGCAGTACTTC. This sequence encodes CASEGDSYEQYF.